One T cell receptor beta chain is described in this entry. Antigen unknown. This record belongs to a study of shared clonotypes between healthy human individuals. Whole-study findings and limits: Donor scarcity curtailed the genetic and exposure-history diversity represented herein.

CDR3 size: 17 residues. Germline CDR1 and CDR2: SGHVS and FQNEAQ. Trimming left V 2 bases short and J 0 bases short, with 13 bases between. Naive CD8 isolation took CD45RO-negative cells positively selected for CCR7 and excluded terminally differentiated effector memory CD45RA+ cells. Per the study methods: There were no quality scores in the junction-only immunoSEQ sequences, so filtering differed. The data were produced by immunoSEQ multiplex PCR, yet TCRdb's version contains in-frame clones alone and is incomplete. V, J and clone size are taken as reported in that table, and D and trimming were inferred from the DNA itself. The table lists fewer than 1 million clones, about 96% of them singletons, with 0.2% to 0.25% in the top ten.

Sequenced: naive CD8+ T cells sorted from blood. The clonotype was recovered from a man between 25 and 39 years old in good health. This rearrangement joins TRBV7-8 to TRBJ2-2; D is perhaps TRBD2 (6 bases). The CDR3 loop reads CASSLLEGLANTGELFF. CDR3 nucleotides: TGTGCCAGCAGCTTACTAGAGGGACTTGCGAACACCGGGGAGCTGTTTTTT.